These 7 T cell receptor beta chains were all obtained from the same sample, sequenced in a study of blood T cell repertoires in COVID-19 (dated by TCRdb to 2019 to 2021). Libraries were prepared through the immunoSEQ multiplex PCR assay. Drawn from immuneACCESS, this table holds only the in-frame rearrangements with V and J called that TCRdb kept. Clones are partly lost; checked studies trace under half to an unresolved V gene and leave the rest unexplained. The sample has over 300,000 clones on record, 86% of them singletons. The ten largest make up under 2% of the sample. The sample taken for sequencing was peripheral blood. The receptors originated from a woman aged 50 to 60 with acute or convalescent COVID-19.

The CDR3 DNA sequence: TGTGCCATCAGTGGGGGACGGACAGGGGGCGCAGGCGAGCAGTACTTC. This encodes CAISGGRTGGAGEQYF. The chain recombines TRBV10-3 with TRBJ2-7; TRBD1 matches 11 bases. This CDR3 is 16 amino acids long. Trimming took 4 bases from V and 6 from J; bases not matched to a gene: 11. Germline V gives CDR1 ENHRY, CDR2 SYGVKD.

The CDR3 DNA reads TGCGCCAGCAGCTTAACTAGCCTCGACACCGGGGAGCTGTTTTTT. Translated, it gives CASSLTSLDTGELFF. The chain employs TRBV5-1 and TRBJ2-2; D is possibly TRBD2 (6 bases). The V and J ends lost 2 bases and 3 bases respectively, with 11 bases between them. The CDR3 has 15 amino acids. Germline V lookup: CDR1 SGHRS, CDR2 YFSETQ.

The chain has TRBV18 and TRBJ1-1; TRBD1 matches at 7 bases. Germline-derived CDR1 and CDR2 are KGHSH and LQKENI. J was trimmed by 0 bases and V by 4 bases; bases with no gene match: 8. The CDR3 spans 16 residues. The DNA of the CDR3 is TGTGCCAGCTCACTATCGACAGGGCAGATGAACACTGAAGCTTTCTTT. Protein product: CASSLSTGQMNTEAFF. Complete variable domain (other parts from reference TRBV18 and TRBJ1-1): NAGVMQNPRHLVRRRGQEARLRCSPMKGHSHVYWYRQLPEEGLKFMVYLQKENIIDESGMPKERFSAEFPKEGPSILRIQQVVRGDSAAYFCASSLSTGQMNTEAFFGQGTRLTVV.

The chain links TRBV11-1 to TRBJ1-2, with D possibly matching TRBD1 (5 bases). V was trimmed by 4 bases and J by 5 bases, leaving 8 bases between them. Germline V lookup: CDR1 SGHAT, CDR2 FQDESV (reference sequence). The CDR3 totals 12 residues. The CDR3 is CASSWDSYGYTF. In nucleotides, the CDR3 is TGTGCCAGCAGCTGGGACTCTTATGGCTACACCTTC.

This sequence joins TRBV7-9 and TRBJ2-7; 12 bases are a match to TRBD2. Germline-derived CDR1 and CDR2 are SEHNR and FQNEAQ (reference sequence). The length of the CDR3 is 17 residues. V shed 1 base, J shed 4 bases, and the junction held 8 bases outside the gene matches. The CDR3 bases are TGTGCCAGCAGCTTAGGGCTAGCGGGAGGGCCTAGGTACGAGCAGTACTTC. Residues: CASSLGLAGGPRYEQYF.

This sequence joins TRBV11-3 and TRBJ1-1; D call uncertain. V lost 1 base to trimming and J lost 6 bases, with 12 bases between them. The germline CDR1 and CDR2 sequences are SGHNT and YENEEA. The CDR3 has 14 amino acids. CDR3 nucleotide sequence: TGTGCCAGCAGCTTAGCTGGGAGTGGAGCTGAAGCTTTCTTT. This sequence encodes CASSLAGSGAEAFF. Drawing the rest from reference TRBV11-3 and TRBJ1-1, the complete variable domain is EAGVVQSPRYKIIEKKQPVAFWCNPISGHNTLYWYLQNLGQGPELLIRYENEEAVDDSQLPKDRFSAERLKGVDSTLKIQPAELGDSAVYLCASSLAGSGAEAFFGQGTRLTVV.

V gene TRBV28 combines with J gene TRBJ2-3, with a tentative D call TRBD1 (6 bases). This CDR3 is built from 16 residues. Deletions cut 6 bases from V and 3 bases from J, with 19 bases between. Germline lookup yields CDR1 MDHEN and CDR2 SYDVKM. In DNA form, the CDR3 reads TGTGCCAGCAGCTCACCAGCACAGGGTGCGACAGATACGCAGTATTTT. It specifies CASSSPAQGATDTQYF. Together with reference TRBV28 and TRBJ2-3, the CDR3 gives the full variable domain: DVKVTQSSRYLVKRTGEKVFLECVQDMDHENMFWYRQDPGLGLRLIYFSYDVKMKEKGDIPEGYSVSREKKERFSLILESASTNQTSMYLCASSSPAQGATDTQYFGPGTRLTVL.